This entry lists 24 T cell receptor beta chains sequenced from one sample in a study of T-cell memory formation after mild COVID-19. In TCRdb, the 5' RACE reads were re-called with MiXCR into one record per CDR3 protein. The repertoire has around 300,000 distinct CDR3 sequences, roughly 15% of them found once; the top ten carry over 20%. Sequencing was done on a sample of PBMCs or a T cell subset sorted from them (not recorded which). These receptors were taken from a man in his late teens or twenties who had mild COVID-19 (a few samples of this study predate the infection). Cell type and time point are not known.

Only a few counts were recorded for this clonotype. The chain employs TRBV7-2 and TRBJ1-4, with D possibly matching TRBD1 (5 bases). Trimming stripped 2 bases from V and 7 bases from J, with 14 bases between. The CDR3 is 15 residues long. Germline V gene data show CDR1 as SGHTA and CDR2 as FQGNSA. The CDR3 loop is CASSLMLRGGEKLFF. CDR3 DNA sequence: TGTGCCAGCAGCTTAATGTTGCGGGGGGGTGAAAAACTGTTTTTT.

This clonotype occurred a few times. The chain joins TRBV10-3 to TRBJ1-1; 7 bases align to TRBD1. The CDR3 runs 12 residues. Germline V gene data show CDR1 as ENHRY and CDR2 as SYGVKD. V lost 7 bases and J lost 4; bases outside the gene matches: 3. DNA for the CDR3: TGTGCCATCACGGCAGGGGGCACTGAAGCTTTCTTT. This gives the protein CAITAGGTEAFF.

CDR3: CASSYLRAGQETQYF. DNA for the CDR3: TGTGCCAGCAGTTACTTGAGGGCGGGCCAAGAGACCCAGTACTTC. The chain carries TRBV6-6 and TRBJ2-5; D might be TRBD2 (5 bases). The CDR3 contains 15 residues. V lost 1 base and J lost 1, with 10 bases in between. CDR1 is MNHNY and CDR2 is SVGAGI in the germline V gene (reference sequence).

This clonotype was found a few times. The rearrangement links TRBV2 to TRBJ2-1; 7 bases align to TRBD2. Germline V gives CDR1 SNHLY, CDR2 FYNNEI. The CDR3 has 12 residues. With V trimmed by 6 bases and J by 9 bases, 5 bases remained unmatched. The chain's CDR3 is CASRGGVGEQFF. The CDR3 DNA is TGTGCCAGCAGGGGGGGGGTTGGTGAGCAGTTCTTC.

Only a few counts were recorded for this clonotype. The CDR3 nucleotides read TGCGCCAGCAGTTCGTACAGGGCTTGGGACAATGAGCAGTTCTTC. Its protein product is CASSSYRAWDNEQFF. The J gene is TRBJ2-1, the V gene TRBV5-1; D is perhaps TRBD1 (6 bases). CDR1 and CDR2 from the germline V gene are SGHRS and YFSETQ. Between the trimmed V and J ends, which lost 5 bases and 5 bases, there was a span of 17 bases. The CDR3 has 15 amino acids.

This clonotype was seen a handful of times. The chain is built from TRBV20-1 and TRBJ2-3; unclear D gene. The V end was cut by 4 bases, the J end by 6 bases, with 20 bases between. The CDR3 consists of 15 residues. Germline V gene sequence: CDR1 DFQATT, CDR2 SNEGSKA (reference sequence). CDR3 in amino acids: CSANDHSRFSDTQYF. CDR3 DNA sequence: TGCAGTGCTAATGATCATTCCAGGTTCTCCGATACGCAGTATTTT.

This clonotype was picked up many times. The V call is TRBV6-2 or TRBV6-3, the J call TRBJ2-1, with TRBD2 identical over 8 bases. Germline-derived CDR1 and CDR2 are MNHEY and SVGEGT. After removal of 8 bases from V and 8 bases from J, the junction contained 8 bases not matched to a gene. The CDR3 totals 13 residues. CDR3 region: CASRRGGIDEQFF. The CDR3, as DNA: TGTGCCAGCCGTCGGGGGGGTATTGATGAGCAGTTCTTC.

The chain combines TRBV6-6 with TRBJ2-7; D uncertain. The germline V gene encodes CDR1 MNHNY and CDR2 SVGAGI (reference sequence). CDR3 length equals 12 residues. V shed 4 bases and J shed 4 bases, with 8 bases lying between them. CDR3 region: CASSSSRYEQYV. The CDR3 DNA is TGTGCCAGCAGTTCCTCTCGGTACGAGCAGTACGTC.

This chain joins TRBV6-5 and TRBJ2-1; weak D call: TRBD2 (6 bases). The germline V gene encodes CDR1 MNHEY and CDR2 SVGAGI. Trimming shortened V by 8 bases and J by 3 bases, and 20 bases separated the two germline ends. The CDR3 consists of 16 residues. The CDR3 reads CASCPFSGTGYNEQFF. DNA for the CDR3: TGTGCCAGCTGTCCCTTCTCCGGGACTGGCTACAATGAGCAGTTCTTC.

This clonotype was seen more than once but under ten times. As DNA, the CDR3 is TGTGCCAGCAGTGTAGGGACAGGAGATGGCTACACCTTC. It translates to CASSVGTGDGYTF. The rearrangement joins TRBV25-1 to TRBJ1-2; the match to TRBD1 covers 8 bases. There are 13 residues in the CDR3. In germline, CDR1 is MGHDK, CDR2 SYGVNS. After removal of 4 bases from V and 6 bases from J, the junction contained 4 bases not matched to a gene.

V and J are TRBV5-5 and TRBJ2-1; 8 nucleotides agree with TRBD2. Per the germline V gene, CDR1 is SGHKS and CDR2 is YYEKEE (reference sequence). The CDR3 is 14 residues long. With V trimmed by 1 base and J by 10 bases, 7 bases remained unmatched. The CDR3 reads CASSLSGGVGEQFF. In DNA, the CDR3 is TGTGCCAGCAGCTTGAGCGGGGGAGTAGGGGAGCAGTTCTTC.

This clonotype was seen repeatedly, ten times or more. The CDR3 sequence: CASSPVQGATGELFF. In nucleotides, the CDR3 is TGCGCCAGCAGCCCCGTCCAGGGGGCAACCGGGGAGCTGTTTTTT. The chain joins TRBV4-3 to TRBJ2-2; 8 positions match TRBD1. The CDR3 covers 15 residues. Germline lookup yields CDR1 LGHNA and CDR2 YSLEER. Trimming removed 4 bases from V and 5 bases from J; junction bases left unmatched: 6.

This clonotype was picked up a small number of times. J is TRBJ1-2 and V is TRBV7-2, with D uncertain. Germline V gene data show CDR1 as SGHTA and CDR2 as FQGNSA. V dropped 5 bases and J dropped 7 bases, with 11 bases sitting between them. This CDR3 is 12 amino acids long. Here the CDR3 DNA reads TGTGCCAGCAGCCTGGGATCTCTTGGCTACACCTTC. Its translation: CASSLGSLGYTF.

In this sample, this clonotype turned up many times. V usage is TRBV30 and J usage is TRBJ2-7, with D possibly TRBD1 on 6 matching bases. The germline gives CDR1 GTSNPN, CDR2 SVGIG (reference sequence). Trimming stripped 8 bases from V and 1 base from J, with 9 bases between. This CDR3 spans 11 amino acids. CDR3 region: CAGQLSYEQYF. As DNA, the CDR3 is TGTGCCGGACAGCTTTCCTACGAGCAGTACTTC.

This clonotype was found many times. The CDR3 region has the DNA TGCGCCAGCAGCTTGGGAATCTCCCAGGATACGCAGTATTTT. It yields the protein CASSLGISQDTQYF. The chain recombines TRBV5-1 with TRBJ2-3, with unresolved D. CDR3 size: 14 residues. Germline values: CDR1 SGHRS, CDR2 YFSETQ. Trimming shortened V by 0 bases and J by 6 bases, and 11 bases separated the two germline ends. The variable domain in full, with the rest retrieved from reference TRBV5-1 and TRBJ2-3, is KAGVTQTPRYLIKTRGQQVTLSCSPISGHRSVSWYQQTPGQGLQFLFEYFSETQRNKGNFPGRFSGRQFSNSRSEMNVSTLELGDSALYLCASSLGISQDTQYFGPGTRLTVL.

The V call is TRBV5-5, the J call TRBJ2-2; D gene uncertain. In germline, CDR1 is SGHKS, CDR2 YYEKEE (reference sequence). The CDR3 runs 13 residues. V lost 6 bases and J lost 1, with 7 bases in between. The CDR3 region is CASIPENTGELFF. In nucleotides, the CDR3 is TGTGCCAGCATCCCGGAGAACACCGGGGAGCTGTTTTTT.

The table lists this clonotype with many counts. J is TRBJ1-5 and V is TRBV7-2; D call uncertain. The CDR3 is made up of 14 amino acids. The ends were cut back, 2 bases at V and 7 bases at J, with 12 bases in the middle. Per the germline V gene, CDR1 is SGHTA and CDR2 is FQGNSA. In nucleotides, the CDR3 is TGTGCCAGCAGCTTAAGGGTTCAGGAACAGCCCCAGCATTTT. Its protein is CASSLRVQEQPQHF.

This clonotype was picked up a small number of times. The rearrangement joins TRBV7-9 to TRBJ2-2, with D maybe TRBD2 (6 bases). The CDR3 runs to 14 residues. In germline, CDR1 is SEHNR, CDR2 FQNEAQ (reference sequence). The V and J ends lost 1 base and 6 bases respectively, with 9 bases between them. Here the CDR3 DNA reads TGTGCCAGCAGCTTAGAACTAGCTGCCGGGGAGCTGTTTTTT. Translated: CASSLELAAGELFF.

V and J are TRBV7-2 and TRBJ2-5; the D gene is possibly TRBD2 (7 bases). The V end lost 3 bases, the J end lost 5 bases, and 13 bases lay between the germline ends. Germline assignment: CDR1 SGHTA and CDR2 FQGNSA. The CDR3 has 14 residues. In DNA form, the CDR3 reads TGTGCCAGCAGCTTCCCGGGGGGCTGGGAGACCCAGTACTTC. Translated, it gives CASSFPGGWETQYF.

The CDR3 loop is CASSFNGLRGEKLFF. DNA of the CDR3: TGTGCCAGCAGTTTCAACGGACTGAGGGGCGAAAAACTGTTTTTT. V is TRBV6-2 or TRBV6-3 and J is TRBJ1-4, with D possibly TRBD1 on 5 matching bases. This CDR3 is built from 15 residues. Germline CDR1 is MNHEY and CDR2 is SVGEGT. Deletions cut 4 bases from V and 8 bases from J, with 17 bases between.

This chain connects TRBV3-1 to TRBJ2-2; D not resolved. From germline, CDR1 is LGHDT and CDR2 YNNKEL (reference sequence). V was pared by 6 bases and J by 6 bases, with 11 bases between. This CDR3 contains 13 residues. This CDR3 is CASSRVAPGELFF. The DNA of the CDR3 is TGTGCCAGCAGTCGGGTTGCCCCCGGGGAGCTGTTTTTT.

This clonotype appeared many times. V gene TRBV5-1 combines with J gene TRBJ2-7; D may match TRBD1 or TRBD2 (5 bases each). In germline, CDR1 is SGHRS, CDR2 YFSETQ. V was clipped by 5 bases and J by 8 bases, with 20 bases between them. The CDR3 is 14 residues long. The CDR3: CASSFVTATGQQYF. In DNA form, the CDR3 reads TGCGCCAGCAGTTTCGTCACAGCGACGGGGCAGCAGTACTTC.

This chain connects TRBV18 to TRBJ1-2; 12 bases are shared with TRBD1. Germline lookup yields CDR1 KGHSH and CDR2 LQKENI. The trim removed 5 bases at V and 8 bases at J, leaving 9 bases unmatched. The CDR3 is 15 residues long. In nucleotides, the CDR3 is TGTGCCAGCTCATCCATTCCCGGGACAGGGGGCGGCTACACCTTC. This encodes CASSSIPGTGGGYTF.

This clonotype was detected a few times. The CDR3 region is CAVAPGQGSYEQYF. The DNA of the CDR3 is TGTGCCGTAGCCCCGGGACAGGGTTCGTACGAGCAGTACTTC. This sequence joins TRBV6-5 and TRBJ2-7, with 9 nucleotides matching TRBD1. V was clipped by 11 bases and J by 4 bases; unmatched bases: 12. The CDR3 runs to 14 residues. The V gene's germline CDR1 is MNHEY and CDR2 SVGAGI.